This T cell receptor (beta chain) was captured by sequencing in a study of T cell responses to AZD1222 COVID-19 vaccine. Study summary: Investigators merged groups given second doses at roughly 4 or roughly 12 weeks.

Study conclusions and caveats: Most donors were white British and more were female, and clonal diversity was possibly underestimated.

To note about this clone: Its antigen is as yet unknown.

Deletions cut 4 bases from V and 5 bases from J, with 12 bases between. Germline assignment: CDR1 SGHRS and CDR2 YFSETQ. This CDR3 contains 14 residues. Some clones are missing from TCRdb's copy, which holds only in-frame ones; the method was immunoSEQ multiplex PCR. The top ten clones hold 1.3% of a sample with about 100,000 clones, 90% of them seen once. This sample comprised peripheral blood, obtained on day 0 of AZD1222 vaccination. V and J are TRBV5-1 and TRBJ1-4; D is possibly TRBD1 (5 bases). The clonotype was recovered from an adult in good health. CDR3 protein: CASSPWEGNEKLFF. CDR3 DNA: TGCGCCAGCAGCCCCTGGGAGGGGAATGAAAAACTGTTTTTT.